Listed below are T cell receptor beta chains from one sample, sequenced in a study of T cell clusters in autoimmune cytopenias. TCRdb reprocessed the multiplex PCR reads, with one entry per CDR3 protein and no DNA. The sample's table shows about 2,000 distinct CDR3 sequences. Sequenced sample: peripheral blood. Receptors were obtained from a human donor with an autoimmune cytopenia or autoimmune hepatitis (not recorded which). The CDR3 runs from the conserved cysteine through the conserved F or W. Fields, in order: J gene, V gene, clone size, CDR3 protein. Clone size, where shown, is once, few, many, or a class for clones that have expanded.

J: TRBJ2-5
V: TRBV18
size: large
CDR3: CASSPGHQETQYF

J: TRBJ2-1
V: TRBV19
size: large
CDR3: CASSIGQRNEQFF

J: TRBJ1-1
V: TRBV19
size: medium-sized
CDR3: CSSTFDRGNTEAFF

J: TRBJ1-2
V: TRBV7-2
size: .
CDR3: CASSLASAGHPADYGYTF

J: TRBJ1-4
V: TRBV6-1
size: medium-sized
CDR3: CASSEGTGSEKLFF

J: TRBJ1-2
V: TRBV7-6
size: medium-sized
CDR3: CASSIGSLTGYTF

J: TRBJ1-4
V: TRBV20-1
size: medium-sized
CDR3: CSAPPTTGQGEKLFF

J: TRBJ2-7
V: TRBV6-2/TRBV6-3
size: medium-sized
CDR3: CASSLTSGPYEQYF

J: TRBJ2-3
V: TRBV6-1
size: large
CDR3: CASSETADTQYF

J: TRBJ1-5
V: TRBV7-2
size: medium-sized
CDR3: CASSLGTVGQPQHF

J: TRBJ2-2
V: TRBV12-3/TRBV12-4
size: medium-sized
CDR3: CASSPRGSNTGELFF

J: TRBJ1-2
V: TRBV6-6
size: medium-sized
CDR3: CASTSGGYYGYTF

J: TRBJ2-5
V: TRBV27
size: medium-sized
CDR3: CASSTNRGRRETQYF

J: TRBJ2-3
V: TRBV5-5
size: large
CDR3: CASSRRGSSTDTQYF

J: TRBJ1-2
V: TRBV5-6
size: large
CDR3: CASSRAGRYDYGYTF

J: TRBJ1-4
V: TRBV5-5
size: medium-sized
CDR3: CASSFLDSRNEKLFF

J: TRBJ2-6
V: TRBV28
size: .
CDR3: CASSWTGGHSGANVLTF

J: TRBJ2-7
V: TRBV19
size: large
CDR3: CASGTAYEQYF

J: TRBJ2-3
V: TRBV27
size: large
CDR3: CASSPGDTQYF

J: TRBJ2-2
V: TRBV10-1
size: .
CDR3: CASSESVKKELFF

J: TRBJ2-1
V: TRBV19
size: medium-sized
CDR3: CASRRLAGGNNEQFF

J: TRBJ2-1
V: TRBV19
size: large
CDR3: CASKGKASYNEQFF

J: TRBJ2-7
V: TRBV29-1
size: large
CDR3: CSVGMGSYEQYF

J: TRBJ1-6
V: TRBV19
size: large
CDR3: CASSIDRGGNSPLHF

J: TRBJ2-3
V: TRBV5-6
size: .
CDR3: CASTLRRQGALTDTQYF

J: TRBJ2-3
V: TRBV7-2
size: medium-sized
CDR3: CAITLRGGGRTDTQYF

J: TRBJ2-1
V: TRBV7-9
size: medium-sized
CDR3: CASSLRAGGAQGDEQFF

J: TRBJ2-3
V: TRBV11-2
size: .
CDR3: CASSYSPPWGERSDTQYF

J: TRBJ1-1
V: TRBV20-1
size: .
CDR3: CSARDRDRDTEAFF

J: TRBJ2-1
V: TRBV4-3
size: medium-sized
CDR3: CASSPSGGTYNEQFF

J: TRBJ1-2
V: TRBV20-1
size: medium-sized
CDR3: CSARRRQGLPYGYTF

J: TRBJ1-2
V: TRBV5-4
size: .
CDR3: CASSSQGDSFYGYTF

J: TRBJ2-1
V: TRBV7-9
size: medium-sized
CDR3: CASSFVGDPAEQFF

J: TRBJ1-4
V: TRBV6-2/TRBV6-3
size: medium-sized
CDR3: CASSSPSPEANEKLFF

J: TRBJ2-3
V: TRBV5-6
size: .
CDR3: CASSREGGYTDTQYF

J: TRBJ1-5
V: TRBV7-6
size: medium-sized
CDR3: CASSFSRDQPQHF

J: TRBJ2-3
V: TRBV14
size: medium-sized
CDR3: CASSLAALEKRDTQYF

J: TRBJ2-3
V: TRBV28
size: .
CDR3: CASSRLSTDTQYF